What follows are 4 T cell receptor beta chains derived from one specimen sequenced in a study of identical twins. One entry per CDR3 protein results from TCRdb running MiXCR on the 5' RACE reads. Among 700,000 to 950,000 distinct CDR3 sequences listed, 9% to 15% were seen once. These data were also filed under a second study, of yellow fever vaccine responses in identical twins.

Sequencing was done on a sample of PBMCs. The receptor source for this set is a woman aged 18-29 years in good health.

The rearrangement links TRBV5-1 to TRBJ2-3, with D possibly called TRBD1 or TRBD2 (5 bases each). The V and J ends lost 4 bases and 7 bases respectively, with 10 bases between them. The CDR3 extends over 12 amino acids. Per the germline V gene, CDR1 is SGHRS and CDR2 is YFSETQ. CDR3 sequence reads: CASSTSGHTQYF. The CDR3 nucleotides read TGCGCCAGCAGCACCTCGGGACATACGCAGTATTTT.

This clonotype was counted ten times or more. The DNA of the CDR3 is TGTGCCAGCTCACGAGAGGCGGCGGGGATGAACTATGGCTACACCTTC. Translation: CASSREAAGMNYGYTF. The chain combines TRBV18 with TRBJ1-2; D call uncertain. Trimming stripped 4 bases from V and 2 bases from J, with 17 bases between. Germline-derived CDR1 and CDR2 are KGHSH and LQKENI. This CDR3 comprises 16 residues.

In its sample, this clonotype was seen a few times. The gene calls are TRBV7-6 and TRBJ2-7; perhaps TRBD2 as D (5 bases). The CDR3 is 14 residues long. V shed 0 bases and J shed 4 bases, with 10 bases lying between them. CDR1 is SGHVS and CDR2 is FNYEAQ in the germline V gene. The CDR3 loop reads CASSLAVGVYEQYF. The CDR3, as DNA: TGTGCCAGCAGCTTAGCCGTGGGAGTATACGAGCAGTACTTC.

V and J are TRBV4-1 and TRBJ1-3; 7 bases align to TRBD1. V gave up 1 base and J gave up 0 bases; unmatched junction bases: 9. Germline CDR1 reads MGHRA; CDR2 reads YSYEKL. This CDR3 region has 18 residues. In DNA form, the CDR3 reads TGCGCCAGCAGCCAAGTCAGCAGGGGGTACCTCTCTGGAAACACCATATATTTT. This codes for CASSQVSRGYLSGNTIYF.